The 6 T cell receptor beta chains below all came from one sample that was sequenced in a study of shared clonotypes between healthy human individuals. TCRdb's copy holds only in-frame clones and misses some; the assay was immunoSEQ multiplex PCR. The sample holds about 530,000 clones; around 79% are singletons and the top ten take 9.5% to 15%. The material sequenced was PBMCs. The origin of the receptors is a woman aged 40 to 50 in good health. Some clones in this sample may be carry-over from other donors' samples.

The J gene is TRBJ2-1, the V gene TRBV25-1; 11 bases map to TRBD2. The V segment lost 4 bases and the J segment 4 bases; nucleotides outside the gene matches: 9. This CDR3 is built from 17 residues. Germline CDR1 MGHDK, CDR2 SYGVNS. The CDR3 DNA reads TGTGCCAGCAGTGCCCGTAGCGGGAGGGCCTCATACAATGAGCAGTTCTTC. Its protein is CASSARSGRASYNEQFF.

For the CDR3, the DNA is TGTGCCAGCAGCCAATCTGGCGGTTCCTACAATGAGCAGTTCTTC. It is translated as CASSQSGGSYNEQFF. The genes are TRBV9 and TRBJ2-1; D unresolved. The V gene lost 4 bases and the J gene lost 1 base, with 12 bases spanning the gap. The CDR3 extends over 15 amino acids. Germline lookup yields CDR1 SGDLS and CDR2 YYNGEE.

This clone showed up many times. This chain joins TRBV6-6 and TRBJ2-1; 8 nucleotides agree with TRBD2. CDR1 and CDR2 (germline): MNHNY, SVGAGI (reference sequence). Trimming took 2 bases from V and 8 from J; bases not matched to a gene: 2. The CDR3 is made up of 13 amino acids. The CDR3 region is CASSYRGGYEQFF. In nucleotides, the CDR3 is TGTGCCAGCAGTTACCGGGGGGGCTATGAGCAGTTCTTC.

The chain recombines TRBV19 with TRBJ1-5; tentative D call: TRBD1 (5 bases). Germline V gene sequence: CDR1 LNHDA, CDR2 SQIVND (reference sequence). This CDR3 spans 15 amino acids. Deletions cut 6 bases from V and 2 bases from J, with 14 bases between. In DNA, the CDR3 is TGTGCCAGTAGCGGGACGCCCGCGGGCAATCAGCCCCAGCATTTT. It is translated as CASSGTPAGNQPQHF.

The CDR3 region has the DNA TGTGCCAGCAGCCACGGGACAGGGAGGTACGAGCAGTACTTC. It encodes CASSHGTGRYEQYF. The chain has TRBV14 and TRBJ2-7, with 9 bases that match TRBD1. The CDR3 length is 14 residues. The germline gives CDR1 SGHDN, CDR2 FVKESK. Trimming cost V 3 bases and J 4 bases; bases outside gene matches: 4.

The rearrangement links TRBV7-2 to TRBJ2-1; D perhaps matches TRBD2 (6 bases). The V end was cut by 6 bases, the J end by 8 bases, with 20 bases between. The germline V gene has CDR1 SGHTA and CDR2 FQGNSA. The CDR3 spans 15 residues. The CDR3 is CASSIFLTSRDEQFF. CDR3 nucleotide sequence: TGTGCCAGCAGTATCTTCCTTACTAGCAGGGATGAGCAGTTCTTC. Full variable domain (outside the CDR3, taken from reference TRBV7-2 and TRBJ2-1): GAGVSQSPSNKVTEKGKDVELRCDPISGHTALYWYRQSLGQGLEFLIYFQGNSAPDKSGLPSDRFSAERTGGSVSTLTIQRTQQEDSAVYLCASSIFLTSRDEQFFGPGTRLTVL.